This is a list of T cell receptor beta chains from one sample in a study of shared clonotypes between healthy human individuals. Assay: immunoSEQ multiplex PCR; the TCRdb copy retains only in-frame clones and omits some. The sample holds about 450,000 clones, about 80% seen once. The sample comprised PBMCs. The receptors come from a woman aged 40 to 49 in good health. Some clones in this sample may be carry-over from other donors' samples. The CDR3 runs from the conserved cysteine through the conserved F or W. A D gene is named only where the DNA matches it firmly. The size field is filled for only some rows; it gives once, few, many or a size class.

abundance	j_gene	v_gene	d_gene	len	CDR3nt	CDR3aa
-	TRBJ2-5	TRBV19	-	14	TGTGCCAGTAGTAGTGGACAGTCCTCGGAGACCCAGTACTTC	CASSSGQSSETQYF
few	TRBJ2-7	TRBV10-3	TRBD1	14	TGTGCCATCAGGGGAGACAGGGGTCCCTACGAGCAGTACTTC	CAIRGDRGPYEQYF
-	TRBJ2-1	TRBV27	-	16	TGTGCCAGCAGCTTTCGGGGCGACTCGGCCTACAATGAGCAGTTCTTC	CASSFRGDSAYNEQFF
-	TRBJ2-3	TRBV7-3	-	15	TGTGCCAGCAGCTTATCGAATCAGGCCACAGATACGCAGTATTTT	CASSLSNQATDTQYF
-	TRBJ2-7	TRBV6-6	TRBD2	16	TGTGCCAGCAGTTACGGGACTAGCGGGGGCTCCTACGAGCAGTACTTC	CASSYGTSGGSYEQYF
-	TRBJ2-7	TRBV19	TRBD2	16	TGTGCCAGTATCCCCGAAGGCGGGAGAGAATCCTACGAGCAGTACTTC	CASIPEGGRESYEQYF
-	TRBJ1-1	TRBV28	TRBD1	17	TGTGCCAGCACCCGGACAGGGTACGGGCTACTGAACACTGAAGCTTTCTTT	CASTRTGYGLLNTEAFF
-	TRBJ2-3	TRBV13	-	14	TGTGCCAGCAGCTTAGCGGCGAGGTTAGATACGCAGTATTTT	CASSLAARLDTQYF
few	TRBJ1-6	TRBV4-3	TRBD1	15	TGCGCCAGCAGCCTATCGACAGGGGATAATTCACCCCTCCACTTT	CASSLSTGDNSPLHF
-	TRBJ1-2	TRBV7-6	TRBD1	14	TGTGCCAGCAGCCAAGGGGGCCTGAACTATGGCTACACCTTC	CASSQGGLNYGYTF
-	TRBJ1-4	TRBV5-8	TRBD1	15	TGTGCCAGCAGCTTGGGAGGGGGCGCATCCCAAAAACTGTTTTTT	CASSLGGGASQKLFF
once	TRBJ1-1	TRBV5-8	-	14	TGTGCCAGCAGCTTGGATCCCCGGGACATTGAAGCTTTCTTT	CASSLDPRDIEAFF
-	TRBJ1-1	TRBV28	TRBD1	14	TGTGCCAGCAGCCTGGGACAGGGGAGGAGAGAAGCTTTCTTT	CASSLGQGRREAFF
-	TRBJ2-5	TRBV6-5	-	15	TGTGCCAGCAGTTACGGTCGGGGCGTTCAAGAGACCCAGTACTTC	CASSYGRGVQETQYF
-	TRBJ1-2	TRBV9	-	14	TGTGCCAGCAGCCCCGTGAGTACTCTCTATGGCTACACCTTC	CASSPVSTLYGYTF